The 26 T cell receptor beta chains below come from one sample, sequenced in a study of CD8 T cells in Susac syndrome. An input of roughly 0.5 to 1 ug of RNA was subjected to reverse transcription using random hexamers. TCRdb recomputed calls from the immunoSEQ multiplex PCR reads with MiXCR, one row per CDR3 protein. Here the sample spans 73,000 or so distinct CDR3 sequences, about 95% being singletons. Specimen: CD8+ T cells from PBMCs. The receptors originated from a human donor with multiple sclerosis.

The chain combines TRBV9 with TRBJ2-7; D uncertain. The CDR3 is 14 residues long. The V gene's germline CDR1 is SGDLS and CDR2 YYNGEE. V shed 0 bases and J shed 0 bases, with 7 bases lying between them. CDR3 sequence (DNA): TGTGCCAGCAGCGTAGAGGCGGCCTCCTACGAGCAGTACTTC. It codes for CASSVEAASYEQYF.

Only one count was recorded for this clonotype. This sequence joins TRBV27 and TRBJ2-7; 10 bases line up with TRBD1. Per the germline V gene, CDR1 is MNHEY and CDR2 is SMNVEV (reference sequence). CDR3 length: 14 residues. The V segment lost 8 bases and the J segment 3 bases; nucleotides outside the gene matches: 7. CDR3 sequence reads: CASGHGQGVYEQYF. DNA for the CDR3: TGTGCCAGCGGTCACGGACAGGGGGTCTACGAGCAGTACTTC.

This clonotype was counted once. The CDR3: CSVATGGLQETQYF. In nucleotides, the CDR3 is TGCAGCGTTGCTACGGGAGGACTCCAAGAGACCCAGTACTTC. The chain uses TRBV29-1 and TRBJ2-5, with 7 bases aligning to TRBD2. V shed 4 bases, J shed 1 base, and the junction held 6 bases outside the gene matches. The germline V gene encodes CDR1 SQVTM and CDR2 ANQGSEA. The CDR3 contains 14 residues.

This chain links TRBV12-5 with TRBJ2-1; 9 bases line up with TRBD1. Germline CDR1 and CDR2: LGHNT and FRNRAP. The CDR3 is made up of 16 amino acids. Losses at the gene ends were 2 bases for V and 5 bases for J; bases not matched to a gene: 7. The CDR3 protein is CASGLTTGGGNNEQFF. CDR3 DNA sequence: TGTGCTAGTGGTTTGACGACAGGGGGTGGGAACAATGAGCAGTTCTTC.

This clonotype was recorded only once. The chain joins TRBV29-1 to TRBJ2-2; D is perhaps TRBD2 (6 bases). The CDR3 consists of 13 residues. Per germline, CDR1 SQVTM and CDR2 ANQGSEA. The V and J ends lost 4 bases and 5 bases respectively, with 11 bases between them. The CDR3 reads CSVAGVGTGELFF. The CDR3 DNA sequence: TGCAGCGTTGCGGGGGTAGGAACCGGGGAGCTGTTTTTT.

This sequence joins TRBV9 and TRBJ2-2; 9 bases map to TRBD1. The CDR3 consists of 19 residues. The germline V gene has CDR1 SGDLS and CDR2 YYNGEE. After removal of 3 bases from V and 5 bases from J, the junction contained 17 bases not matched to a gene. The CDR3 is CASSASGQGGGSRTGELFF. In DNA, the CDR3 is TGTGCCAGCAGCGCATCGGGACAGGGAGGTGGAAGTAGGACCGGGGAGCTGTTTTTT.

The chain links TRBV30 to TRBJ1-2, with D possibly being TRBD1 (5 bases). The V gene lost 8 bases and the J gene lost 0 bases, with 13 bases spanning the gap. Germline assignment: CDR1 GTSNPN and CDR2 SVGIG (reference sequence). This CDR3 has 13 amino acids. The CDR3 loop reads CAGRQGANYGYTF. CDR3 DNA: TGTGCCGGCCGGCAGGGAGCTAACTATGGCTACACCTTC. The full variable domain, rest sourced from reference TRBV30 and TRBJ1-2, is SQTIHQWPATLVQPVGSPLSLECTVEGTSNPNLYWYRQAAGRGLQLLFYSVGIGQISSEVPQNLSASRPQDRQFILSSKKLLLSDSGFYLCAGRQGANYGYTFGSGTRLTVV.

The chain combines TRBV27 with TRBJ2-7; TRBD2 aligns across 10 bases. This CDR3 contains 14 residues. Germline V lookup: CDR1 MNHEY, CDR2 SMNVEV (reference sequence). V lost 2 bases to trimming and J lost 6 bases; unmatched junction nucleotides: 4. CDR3 in DNA: TGTGCCAGCAGTTTAAGCCTAGCGGGAGTCGAGCAGTACTTC. Translation gives CASSLSLAGVEQYF.

The genes are TRBV6-6 and TRBJ1-1; a weak D match, TRBD1 (5 bases). The CDR3 is made up of 13 amino acids. Trimming took off 6 bases at V and 1 base at J, with 9 bases between the two ends. CDR1 and CDR2 from the germline V gene are MNHNY and SVGAGI (reference sequence). CDR3 sequence reads: CASRPGTNTEAFF. The CDR3 nucleotides read TGTGCCAGCAGGCCCGGGACGAACACTGAAGCTTTCTTT.

The gene calls are TRBV3-1 and TRBJ2-3, with D possibly matching TRBD1 (7 bases). There are 13 residues in the CDR3. Per germline, CDR1 LGHDT and CDR2 YNNKEL (reference sequence). Deletions cut 4 bases from V and 6 bases from J, with 11 bases between. The CDR3 region is CASSPQGGDTQYF. CDR3 DNA sequence: TGTGCCAGCAGCCCTCAGGGGGGTGATACGCAGTATTTT.

The chain joins TRBV13 to TRBJ2-3; 11 nucleotides line up with TRBD2. The V gene's germline CDR1 is PRHDT and CDR2 FYEKMQ (reference sequence). The CDR3 extends over 16 amino acids. V shed 5 bases and J 2 bases; nucleotides not matched to a gene: 6. Written as DNA, the CDR3 is TGTGCCAGCAGCCTCGGGACTAGCGGTTACACAGATACGCAGTATTTT. Translated, it gives CASSLGTSGYTDTQYF. The full variable domain, its missing parts supplied by reference TRBV13 and TRBJ2-3, is AAGVIQSPRHLIKEKRETATLKCYPIPRHDTVYWYQQGPGQDPQFLISFYEKMQSDKGSIPDRFSAQQFSDYHSELNMSSLELGDSALYFCASSLGTSGYTDTQYFGPGTRLTVL.

The chain is built from TRBV3-1 and TRBJ2-1; possibly TRBD2 for D (6 bases). The germline V and J ends were trimmed by 4 bases and 0 bases, with 13 bases remaining between them. CDR3 length equals 16 residues. Germline CDR1 and CDR2: LGHDT and YNNKEL (reference sequence). The CDR3 is CASSLQAGGSYNEQFF. Written as DNA, the CDR3 is TGTGCCAGCAGCCTTCAAGCGGGCGGCTCCTACAATGAGCAGTTCTTC.

The chain links TRBV29-1 to TRBJ1-1, with D possibly being TRBD1 (6 bases). Looked up from germline, CDR1 is SQVTM and CDR2 is ANQGSEA. V was trimmed by 7 bases and J by 5 bases, leaving 11 bases between them. This CDR3 is built from 11 residues. The CDR3 DNA is TGCAGCGAGAATACAGGGACTGAAGCTTTCTTT. Translating gives CSENTGTEAFF. The whole variable domain, filled in from reference TRBV29-1 and TRBJ1-1, reads SAVISQKPSRDICQRGTSLTIQCQVDSQVTMMFWYRQQPGQSLTLIATANQGSEATYESGFVIDKFPISRPNLTFSTLTVSNMSPEDSSIYLCSENTGTEAFFGQGTRLTVV.

The chain employs TRBV30 and TRBJ2-1; D is perhaps TRBD2 (6 bases). Germline V gene sequence: CDR1 GTSNPN, CDR2 SVGIG (reference sequence). The CDR3 extends over 14 amino acids. V lost 0 bases to trimming and J lost 3 bases, with 9 bases between them. The CDR3 loop is CAWSVDGGYNEQFF. Written as DNA, the CDR3 is TGTGCCTGGAGTGTAGACGGGGGCTACAATGAGCAGTTCTTC.

This chain connects TRBV12-5 to TRBJ2-6; D not certain. Germline V CDR1 and CDR2: LGHNT, FRNRAP. Deletions cut 3 bases from V and 9 bases from J, with 6 bases between. The CDR3 is made up of 12 amino acids. The CDR3 protein is CASGFSRNVLTF. DNA of the CDR3: TGTGCTAGTGGTTTTTCTCGCAACGTCCTGACTTTC.

To note about this clonotype: One junction end disagrees with the germline gene, perhaps due to a read error. The rearrangement joins TRBV7-9 to TRBJ2-7, with D uncertain. The CDR3 sequence is 11 residues long. CDR1 and CDR2 from the germline V gene are SEHNR and FQNEAQ (reference sequence). In DNA, the CDR3 is TGTGCCAGCAGTTCCCAGGCCAGCCAGGACTTC. This encodes CASSSQASQDF. Full variable domain (outside the CDR3, taken from reference TRBV7-9 and TRBJ2-7): DTGVSQNPRHKITKRGQNVTFRCDPISEHNRLYWYRQTLGQGPEFLTYFQNEAQLEKSRLLSDRFSAERPKGSFSTLEIQRTEQGDSAMYLCASSSQASQDFGPGTRLTVT.

The V gene is TRBV30, the J gene TRBJ2-3, with D perhaps TRBD1 (6 bases). Per germline, CDR1 GTSNPN and CDR2 SVGIG (reference sequence). Trimming removed 3 bases from V and 6 bases from J, with 13 bases in between. This CDR3 comprises 13 residues. The CDR3 DNA is TGTGCCTGGAGGCAGGGGCCCAGGGATACGCAGTATTTT. Amino acid sequence: CAWRQGPRDTQYF.

The chain joins TRBV4-1 to TRBJ1-1; TRBD1 agrees at 8 bases. V lost 3 bases to trimming and J lost 0 bases; unmatched junction nucleotides: 3. This CDR3 is 15 amino acids long. Germline CDR1 MGHRA, CDR2 YSYEKL. The CDR3 nucleotides are TGCGCCAGCAGCCACCGGACAGGGATGAACACTGAAGCTTTCTTT. Its protein product is CASSHRTGMNTEAFF.

The chain couples TRBV30 to TRBJ1-2; D is uncertain. CDR1 GTSNPN and CDR2 SVGIG come from the germline V gene (reference sequence). This CDR3 has 13 residues. The V end lost 3 bases, the J end lost 8 bases, and 16 bases lay between the germline ends. DNA of the CDR3: TGTGCCTGGAGCGGTGCCCCCCCCCGAGGCTACACCTTC. Protein sequence: CAWSGAPPRGYTF.

The J gene is TRBJ2-3, the V gene TRBV29-1; 9 bases align to TRBD1. There are 15 residues in the CDR3. CDR1 and CDR2 from the germline V gene are SQVTM and ANQGSEA. The junction had 6 bases not matched to a gene; V was cut back by 0 bases and J by 5 bases. CDR3 DNA sequence: TGCAGCGTTGAAGACGGGACAGGGCAAGTAGATACGCAGTATTTT. Translation gives CSVEDGTGQVDTQYF.

For the CDR3, the DNA is TGTGCCAGCAGTAGTCGACTAGCGGCCTACGAGCAGTACTTC. Residues: CASSSRLAAYEQYF. This chain connects TRBV28 to TRBJ2-7; 9 bases align to TRBD2. J gave up 2 bases and V 5 bases, and 4 bases lay outside the gene matches. CDR1 is MDHEN and CDR2 is SYDVKM in the germline V gene. The CDR3 sequence is 14 residues long.

V usage is TRBV19 and J usage is TRBJ1-1; D gene ambiguous. The germline gives CDR1 LNHDA, CDR2 SQIVND (reference sequence). V gave up 5 bases and J gave up 0 bases, with 10 bases separating them. The CDR3 is made up of 14 amino acids. The CDR3 spells CASSAGFMNTEAFF. In DNA, the CDR3 is TGTGCCAGTAGTGCCGGATTTATGAACACTGAAGCTTTCTTT.

V is TRBV12-3 or TRBV12-4 and J is TRBJ2-3; 7 bases fit TRBD1. V shed 5 bases, J shed 0 bases, and the junction held 2 bases outside the gene matches. This CDR3 has 14 amino acids. CDR3 region: CASSTGVSTDTQYF. CDR3 DNA: TGTGCCAGCAGTACAGGGGTCAGCACAGATACGCAGTATTTT.

V usage is TRBV7-9 and J usage is TRBJ2-1; 8 nucleotides agree with TRBD1. Trimming removed 5 bases from V and 3 bases from J; junction bases left unmatched: 9. The CDR3 has 16 residues. Per the germline V gene, CDR1 is SEHNR and CDR2 is FQNEAQ (reference sequence). The CDR3 spells CASSARPGQGYNEQFF. The CDR3, as DNA: TGTGCCAGCAGCGCACGCCCCGGACAGGGCTACAATGAGCAGTTCTTC.

The chain links TRBV19 to TRBJ1-1, with TRBD1 matching 7 bases. Germline V lookup: CDR1 LNHDA, CDR2 SQIVND (reference sequence). V was clipped by 3 bases and J by 1 base; unmatched bases: 5. This CDR3 comprises 15 residues. CDR3 sequence (DNA): TGTGCCAGTAGTATCAGGGGGATAGGGAACACTGAAGCTTTCTTT. Protein: CASSIRGIGNTEAFF.

The rearrangement links TRBV5-1 to TRBJ2-7; TRBD2 matches at 7 bases. Germline CDR1 is SGHRS and CDR2 is YFSETQ. This CDR3 spans 16 amino acids. The J segment lost 3 bases and the V segment lost 0 bases, leaving 9 bases of the junction unmatched. The CDR3, as DNA: TGCGCCAGCAGCTTGGGGTCGGGGGGTACGATCTACGAGCAGTACTTC. Translating it yields CASSLGSGGTIYEQYF.